This is a list of T cell receptor beta chains from one sample in a study of chemoradiotherapy in HPV16-positive cancers. Libraries were prepared by immunoSEQ multiplex PCR; TCRdb keeps only in-frame clonotypes and omits some of them. Among some 6,900 clones listed, 90% were seen once. The specimen comprised blood, sampled from a patient who underwent chemoradiotherapy. These receptors all come from a human donor with HPV-associated anogenital cancer. Each CDR3 is given with its conserved first and last residue. A D gene is named only where the DNA matches it firmly. Not all rows give a size; the values are once, few, many and, for expanded clones, a class.

J gene	D gene	V gene	clone size	CDR3 DNA	CDR3 protein
TRBJ2-1	.	TRBV9	once	TGTGCCAGCAGCGTAGAGGGATCCTACAATGAGCAGTTCTTC	CASSVEGSYNEQFF
TRBJ2-7	.	TRBV11-3	.	TGTGCCAGCAGCTTAGAGAGGGGCAGGGTCGAGCAGTACTTC	CASSLERGRVEQYF
TRBJ2-1	TRBD2	TRBV29-1	.	TGCAGCGTTCTAGCGGGAGGGTTCAATGAGCAGTTCTTC	CSVLAGGFNEQFF
TRBJ1-2	TRBD1	TRBV28	.	TGTGCCAGCAGTTTCCCTCTGGGGGACAGGGGGATAGGCTACACCTTC	CASSFPLGDRGIGYTF
TRBJ2-6	.	TRBV7-9	.	TGTGCCAGCAGCAACGGTGATGGGGCCAACGTCCTGACTTTC	CASSNGDGANVLTF
TRBJ1-5	.	TRBV19	.	TGTGCCAGTAGTCGACTAGTATCGGCAGGGAGACAGCCCCAGCATTTT	CASSRLVSAGRQPQHF
TRBJ1-1	TRBD1	TRBV7-2	.	TGTGCCAACGGAAAAGACAGGGGAAAGTACACTGAAGCTTTCTTT	CANGKDRGKYTEAFF
TRBJ1-1	.	TRBV7-3	.	TGTGCCAGCAGCCCCGGTACCGTCAAAGTCACTGAAGCTTTCTTT	CASSPGTVKVTEAFF
TRBJ2-5	TRBD1	TRBV4-1	.	TGCGCCAGCAGCCAAGATGGGACAGCAGGCCAAGAGACCCAGTACTTC	CASSQDGTAGQETQYF
TRBJ2-2	.	TRBV7-7	.	TGTGCTAGCAGGCCAATTTACACCGGGGAGCTGTTTTTT	CASRPIYTGELFF
TRBJ2-6	.	TRBV11-2	.	TGTGCCAGCAGCCTCAGGGGTAGCGGTGTCGCCTCTGGGGCCAACGTCCTGACTTTC	CASSLRGSGVASGANVLTF
TRBJ1-5	TRBD1	TRBV19	.	TGTGCCAGTAAAACTGGACAGGGTGGTCAGCCCCAGCATTTT	CASKTGQGGQPQHF
TRBJ2-6	.	TRBV14	.	TGTGCCAGCAGCCAATATCACAGCCTCTCTGGGGCCAACGTCCTGACTTTC	CASSQYHSLSGANVLTF
TRBJ1-5	.	TRBV10-3	.	TGTGCCATCAGGGGGGTTAGCAATCAGCCCCAGCATTTT	CAIRGVSNQPQHF
TRBJ1-4	.	TRBV7-2	.	TGTGCCAGCAGCTTAACATCCCTTAATGAAAAACTGTTTTTT	CASSLTSLNEKLFF
TRBJ1-5	TRBD1	TRBV11-2	.	TGTGCCAGCAGCTCCCCCGGGACAGGCCCGGATCAGCCCCAGCATTTT	CASSSPGTGPDQPQHF
TRBJ1-5	.	TRBV6-1	.	TGTGCCGCAGTCCAAGGGGGACGGCCCAATCAGCCCCAGCATTTT	CAAVQGGRPNQPQHF
TRBJ1-1	.	TRBV27	.	TGTGCCAGCAGTCAGACGGGGAACACTGAAGCTTTCTTT	CASSQTGNTEAFF
TRBJ2-1	.	TRBV19	.	TGTGCCAGTAATCCCGACGGAAGCTCCTACAATGAGCAGTTCTTC	CASNPDGSSYNEQFF
TRBJ2-5	TRBD1	TRBV9	.	TGTGCCAGCAGCGCGACGGACAGGGGATTGGAGACCCAGTACTTC	CASSATDRGLETQYF
TRBJ1-5	.	TRBV27	once	TGTGCCAGCAGCCGCTTTGGGGCCCCCACCCTCCCCGGTGTAAATCAGCCCCAGCATTTT	CASSRFGAPTLPGVNQPQHF
TRBJ1-4	.	TRBV7-2	.	TGTGCCAGCAGCCCCCACATGGGGATAGTTGAAAAACTGTTTTTT	CASSPHMGIVEKLFF
TRBJ2-5	TRBD1	TRBV6-5	.	TGTGCCAGCAGTGACAGGGTAGGGGAGACCCAGTACTTC	CASSDRVGETQYF
TRBJ1-4	TRBD1	TRBV6-5	.	TGTGCCAGCAGACAGGGGAGCCGCGAAAAACTGTTTTTT	CASRQGSREKLFF
TRBJ2-3	TRBD2	TRBV7-2	.	TGTGCCAGCAGCTTAGCCCCCGGGGGGGCGGGAGCTTTGGATACGCAGTATTTT	CASSLAPGGAGALDTQYF
TRBJ1-3	.	TRBV7-8	.	TGCGCCAGCAGCTTAGACAGGAGCTCTGGAAACACCATATATTTT	CASSLDRSSGNTIYF
TRBJ2-1	TRBD1	TRBV7-2	once	TGTGCCAGCAGTTCGGGGACAGCTAGACCCAATGAGCAGTTCTTC	CASSSGTARPNEQFF
TRBJ2-3	.	TRBV13	.	TGTGCCAGCAGCTTGACGGTGAAAGATACGCAGTATTTT	CASSLTVKDTQYF
TRBJ1-3	.	TRBV6-6	.	TGTGCCAGCAGTTACTCCGGGGGCGCAGGTGGAAACACCATATATTTT	CASSYSGGAGGNTIYF
TRBJ1-5	.	TRBV28	.	TGTGCCAGCAGTTCCCGACGGCCCGGCCAGCCCCAGCATTTT	CASSSRRPGQPQHF
TRBJ1-5	.	TRBV27	.	TGTGCCAGCAGTTTCAGGGGCAATCAGCCCCAGCATTTT	CASSFRGNQPQHF
TRBJ1-1	.	TRBV9	few	TGTGCCAGCAGCGTAGGGGGGGGCTCGAACACTGAAGCTTTCTTT	CASSVGGGSNTEAFF
TRBJ1-5	.	TRBV28	.	TGTGCCAGCAGGTCCGGGGGTATCAATCAGCCCCAGCATTTT	CASRSGGINQPQHF
TRBJ2-7	.	TRBV28	few	TGTGCCAGCAGTTTAGGTGCCTACGAGCAGTACTTC	CASSLGAYEQYF
TRBJ1-1	TRBD1	TRBV18	.	TGTGCCAGCTCACCATCGGGACAGGGGGCTGCTGGCACTGAAGCTTTCTTT	CASSPSGQGAAGTEAFF
TRBJ2-1	.	TRBV7-2	.	TGTGCCAGCAGCTTAGCCCAAGGGGCTAACAATGAGCAGTTCTTC	CASSLAQGANNEQFF
TRBJ2-7	TRBD2	TRBV13	.	TGTGCCAGCAGCTCCGGACTAGCGGGGTCCTACGAGCAGTACTTC	CASSSGLAGSYEQYF
TRBJ1-6	.	TRBV19	.	TGTGCCAGTAGTATGTTGGTTGGAGTCAATTCACCCCTCCACTTT	CASSMLVGVNSPLHF
TRBJ2-7	TRBD1	TRBV28	.	TGTGCCAGCAGATATCCTGGACAGGGTTCCTACGAGCAGTACTTC	CASRYPGQGSYEQYF
TRBJ2-5	TRBD2	TRBV14	.	TGTGCCAGCAGCCTGCGACTAGCGGGGGGGCAAGAGACCCAGTACTTC	CASSLRLAGGQETQYF
TRBJ2-1	TRBD2	TRBV11-2	once	TGTGCCAGCAGCTTAGATCGCGGGAGCTACTACAATGAGCAGTTCTTC	CASSLDRGSYYNEQFF
TRBJ2-3	.	TRBV7-2	.	TGTGCCAGCAGCCCGTCGCGGCAGCCCACAGATACGCAGTATTTT	CASSPSRQPTDTQYF
TRBJ2-7	.	TRBV7-9	.	TGTGCCAGCAGCTTAGTAGGCAGCGCGAGCTCCTACGAGCAGTACTTC	CASSLVGSASSYEQYF
TRBJ1-1	.	TRBV4-3	.	TGCGCCAGCAGCCAAGAATCGGGACGGAACACTGAAGCTTTCTTT	CASSQESGRNTEAFF
TRBJ2-5	.	TRBV5-5	.	TGTGCCAGCAGCTTCGGGGATGCAATTCAAGAGACCCAGTACTTC	CASSFGDAIQETQYF
TRBJ2-7	TRBD1	TRBV2	.	TGTGCCAGCGTGGGGACAGGGGTACGAACCTACGAGCAGTACTTC	CASVGTGVRTYEQYF
TRBJ1-5	.	TRBV27	.	TGTGCCAGCAGTTATCTACAGGGGCCCCAGCATTTT	CASSYLQGPQHF
TRBJ2-7	.	TRBV5-8	.	TGTGCCAGCAGCTCGAGAGAAAGGACATCCGTCGAGCAGTACTTC	CASSSRERTSVEQYF